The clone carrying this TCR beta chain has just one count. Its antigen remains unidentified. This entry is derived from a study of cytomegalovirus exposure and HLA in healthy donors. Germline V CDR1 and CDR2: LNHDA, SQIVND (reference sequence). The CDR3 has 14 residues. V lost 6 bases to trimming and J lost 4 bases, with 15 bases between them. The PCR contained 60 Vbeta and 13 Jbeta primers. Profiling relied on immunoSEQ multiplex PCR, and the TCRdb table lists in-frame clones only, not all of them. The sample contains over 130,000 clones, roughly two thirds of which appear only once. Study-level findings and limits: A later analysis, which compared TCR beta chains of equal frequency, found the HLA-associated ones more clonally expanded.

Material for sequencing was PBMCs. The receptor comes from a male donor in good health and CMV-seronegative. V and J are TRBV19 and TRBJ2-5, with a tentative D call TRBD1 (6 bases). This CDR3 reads CASSLPFRGETQYF. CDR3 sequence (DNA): TGTGCCAGTAGCCTACCCTTCAGGGGAGAGACCCAGTACTTC.